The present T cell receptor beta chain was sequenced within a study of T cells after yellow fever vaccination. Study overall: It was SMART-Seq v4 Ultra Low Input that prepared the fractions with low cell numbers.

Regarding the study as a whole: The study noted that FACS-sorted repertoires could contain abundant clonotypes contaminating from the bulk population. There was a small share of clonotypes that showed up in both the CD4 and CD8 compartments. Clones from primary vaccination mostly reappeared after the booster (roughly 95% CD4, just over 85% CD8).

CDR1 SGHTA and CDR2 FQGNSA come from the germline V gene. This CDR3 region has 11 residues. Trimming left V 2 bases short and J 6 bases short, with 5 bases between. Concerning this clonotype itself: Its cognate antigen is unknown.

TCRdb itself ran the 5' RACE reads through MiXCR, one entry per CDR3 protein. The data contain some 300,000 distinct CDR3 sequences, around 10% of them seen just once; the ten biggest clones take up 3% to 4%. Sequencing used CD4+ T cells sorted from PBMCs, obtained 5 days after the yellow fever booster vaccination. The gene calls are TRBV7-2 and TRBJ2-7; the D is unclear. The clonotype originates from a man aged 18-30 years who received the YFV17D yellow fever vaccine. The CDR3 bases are TGTGCCAGCAGCTTAAGGTCCGAGCAGTACTTC. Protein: CASSLRSEQYF. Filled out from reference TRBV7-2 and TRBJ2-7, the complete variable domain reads GAGVSQSPSNKVTEKGKDVELRCDPISGHTALYWYRQSLGQGLEFLIYFQGNSAPDKSGLPSDRFSAERTGGSVSTLTIQRTQQEDSAVYLCASSLRSEQYFGPGTRLTVT.